Below, one T cell receptor beta chain is given with its context. No antigen is known for it. CDR1 is MNHEY, CDR2 SMNVEV, per germline (reference sequence). With 3 bases removed from V and 6 bases from J, the gap between germline ends came to 9 bases. The CDR3 runs 14 residues. The method was immunoSEQ multiplex PCR; TCRdb's version includes in-frame clones alone and lacks a portion of them. The table lists roughly 76,000 clones, around 86% of them singletons. The data originate from a study of T cell responses to AZD1222 COVID-19 vaccine. Study-wide points: Repertoires were sampled only after the peak T cell response. A mostly white British donor set with more females was recruited, and clonal diversity was possibly underestimated.

The TCR was taken from an adult in good health. The gene calls are TRBV27 and TRBJ1-6, with D uncertain. The sample consisted of peripheral blood, taken on day 0 of AZD1222 vaccination. The CDR3 sequence is CASSFVGLNSPLHF. CDR3 DNA sequence: TGTGCCAGCAGTTTTGTAGGTCTTAATTCACCCCTCCACTTT.